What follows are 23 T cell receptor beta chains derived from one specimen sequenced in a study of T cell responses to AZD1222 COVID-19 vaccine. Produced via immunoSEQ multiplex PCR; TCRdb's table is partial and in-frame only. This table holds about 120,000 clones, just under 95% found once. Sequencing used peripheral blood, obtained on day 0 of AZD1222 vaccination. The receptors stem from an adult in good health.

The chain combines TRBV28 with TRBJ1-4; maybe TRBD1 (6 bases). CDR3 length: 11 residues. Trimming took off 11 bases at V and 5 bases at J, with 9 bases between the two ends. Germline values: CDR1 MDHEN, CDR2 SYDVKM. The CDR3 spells CAWGANEKLFF. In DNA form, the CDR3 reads TGTGCCTGGGGGGCAAATGAAAAACTGTTTTTT.

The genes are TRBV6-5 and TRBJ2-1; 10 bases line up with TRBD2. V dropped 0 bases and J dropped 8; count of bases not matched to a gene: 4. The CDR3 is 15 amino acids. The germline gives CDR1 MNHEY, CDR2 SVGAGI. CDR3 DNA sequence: TGTGCCAGCAGTTACTCGCTAGCGGGAGTCTATGAGCAGTTCTTC. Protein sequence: CASSYSLAGVYEQFF.

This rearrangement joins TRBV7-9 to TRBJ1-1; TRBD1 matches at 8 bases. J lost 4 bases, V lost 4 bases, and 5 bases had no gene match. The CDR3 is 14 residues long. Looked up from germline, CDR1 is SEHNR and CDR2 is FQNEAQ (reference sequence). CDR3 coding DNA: TGTGCCAGCAGCTCCTCGACAGGGGTCACTGAAGCTTTCTTT. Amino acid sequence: CASSSSTGVTEAFF.

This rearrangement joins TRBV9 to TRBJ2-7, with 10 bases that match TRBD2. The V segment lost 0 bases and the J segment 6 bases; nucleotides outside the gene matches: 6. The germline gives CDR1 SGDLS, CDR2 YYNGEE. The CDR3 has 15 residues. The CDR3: CASSVGPSGSSEQYF. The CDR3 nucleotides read TGTGCCAGCAGCGTAGGGCCTAGCGGGAGCTCCGAGCAGTACTTC.

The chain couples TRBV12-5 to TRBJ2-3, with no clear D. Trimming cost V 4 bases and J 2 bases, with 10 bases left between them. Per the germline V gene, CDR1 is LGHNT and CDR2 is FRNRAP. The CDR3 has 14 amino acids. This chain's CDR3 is CASGSGPITDTQYF. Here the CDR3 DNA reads TGTGCTAGTGGTTCCGGACCCATCACAGATACGCAGTATTTT.

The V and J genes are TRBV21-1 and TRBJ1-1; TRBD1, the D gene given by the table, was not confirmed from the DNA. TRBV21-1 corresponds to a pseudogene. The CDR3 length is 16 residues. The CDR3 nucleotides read TGTGCCAGCAGCAGCCTAGACCGGGACAAGAACACTGAAGCTTTCTTT. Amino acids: CASSSLDRDKNTEAFF.

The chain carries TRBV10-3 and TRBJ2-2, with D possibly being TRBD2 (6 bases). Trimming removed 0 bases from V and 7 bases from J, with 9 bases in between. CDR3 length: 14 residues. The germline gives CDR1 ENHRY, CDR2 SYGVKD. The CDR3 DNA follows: TGTGCCATCAGTGAGTCCCGGGGGAACGGGGAGCTGTTTTTT. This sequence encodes CAISESRGNGELFF.

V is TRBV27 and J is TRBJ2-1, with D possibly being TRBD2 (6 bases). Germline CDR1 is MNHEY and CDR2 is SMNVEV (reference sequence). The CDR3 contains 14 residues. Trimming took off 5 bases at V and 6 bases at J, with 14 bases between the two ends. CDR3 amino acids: CASSPGLIGNEQFF. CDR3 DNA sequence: TGTGCCAGCAGTCCGGGACTCATCGGCAATGAGCAGTTCTTC.

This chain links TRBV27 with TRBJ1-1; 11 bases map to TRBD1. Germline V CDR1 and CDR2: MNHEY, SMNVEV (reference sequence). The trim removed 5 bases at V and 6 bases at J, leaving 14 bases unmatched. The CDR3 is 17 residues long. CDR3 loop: CASSLGQGARSWAEAFF. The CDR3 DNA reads TGTGCCAGCAGTCTAGGACAGGGGGCGCGATCTTGGGCTGAAGCTTTCTTT.

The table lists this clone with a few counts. CDR3 in amino acids: CASSLSPTPREQFF. CDR3 nucleotides: TGTGCCAGCAGTTTATCGCCGACTCCAAGAGAGCAGTTCTTC. The chain recombines TRBV27 with TRBJ2-1; D gene unclear. Between the trimmed V and J ends, which lost 0 bases and 10 bases, there was a span of 13 bases. This CDR3 comprises 14 residues. Germline V CDR1 and CDR2: MNHEY, SMNVEV (reference sequence).

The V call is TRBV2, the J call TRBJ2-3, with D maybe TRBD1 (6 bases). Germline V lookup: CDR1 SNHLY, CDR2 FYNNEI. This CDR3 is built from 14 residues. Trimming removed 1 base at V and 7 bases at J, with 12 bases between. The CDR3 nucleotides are TGTGCCAGCAGTGAAGAAAACAGGGCATATACGCAGTATTTT. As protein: CASSEENRAYTQYF.

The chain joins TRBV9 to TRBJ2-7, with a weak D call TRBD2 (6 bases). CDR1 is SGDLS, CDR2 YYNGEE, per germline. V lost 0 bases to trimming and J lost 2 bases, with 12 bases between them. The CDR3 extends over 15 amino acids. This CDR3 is CASSVAGLATYEQYF. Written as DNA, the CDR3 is TGTGCCAGCAGCGTAGCCGGCCTAGCGACCTACGAGCAGTACTTC.

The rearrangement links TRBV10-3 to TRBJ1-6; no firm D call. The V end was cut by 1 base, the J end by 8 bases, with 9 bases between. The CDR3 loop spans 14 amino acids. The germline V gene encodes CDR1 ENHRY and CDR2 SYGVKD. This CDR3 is CAISEWSDYSPLHF. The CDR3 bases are TGTGCCATCAGTGAGTGGTCAGATTATTCACCCCTCCACTTT.

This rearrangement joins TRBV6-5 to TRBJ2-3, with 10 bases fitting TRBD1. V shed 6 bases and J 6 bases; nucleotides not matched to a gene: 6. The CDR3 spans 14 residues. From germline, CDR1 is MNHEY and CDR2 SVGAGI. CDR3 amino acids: CASSLSGQGDTQYF. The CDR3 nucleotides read TGTGCCAGCAGCCTGTCGGGACAGGGGGATACGCAGTATTTT.

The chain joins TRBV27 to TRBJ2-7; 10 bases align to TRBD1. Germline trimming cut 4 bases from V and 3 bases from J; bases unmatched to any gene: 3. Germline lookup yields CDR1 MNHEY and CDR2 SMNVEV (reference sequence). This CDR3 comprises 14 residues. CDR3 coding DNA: TGTGCCAGCAGTTCAGGGACAGGGGACTACGAGCAGTACTTC. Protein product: CASSSGTGDYEQYF.

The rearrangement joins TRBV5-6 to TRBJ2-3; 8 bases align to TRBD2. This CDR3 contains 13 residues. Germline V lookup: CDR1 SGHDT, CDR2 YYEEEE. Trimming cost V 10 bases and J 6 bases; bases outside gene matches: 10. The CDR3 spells CASHRGGSDTQYF. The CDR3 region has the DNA TGTGCCTCCCATCGGGGGGGCTCGGATACGCAGTATTTT.

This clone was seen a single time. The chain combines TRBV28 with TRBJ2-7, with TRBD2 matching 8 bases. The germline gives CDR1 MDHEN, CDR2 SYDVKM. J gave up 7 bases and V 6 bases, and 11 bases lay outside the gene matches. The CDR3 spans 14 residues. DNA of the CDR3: TGTGCCAGCAGCGAGCCGGGGGGGGTGGATGAGCAGTACTTC. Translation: CASSEPGGVDEQYF.

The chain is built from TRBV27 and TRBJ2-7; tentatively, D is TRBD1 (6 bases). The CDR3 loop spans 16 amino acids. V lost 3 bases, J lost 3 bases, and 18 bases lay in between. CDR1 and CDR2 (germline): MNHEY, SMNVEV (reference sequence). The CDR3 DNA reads TGTGCCAGCAGTTTTTCATCAGGGGAATATCACTACGAGCAGTACTTC. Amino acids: CASSFSSGEYHYEQYF.

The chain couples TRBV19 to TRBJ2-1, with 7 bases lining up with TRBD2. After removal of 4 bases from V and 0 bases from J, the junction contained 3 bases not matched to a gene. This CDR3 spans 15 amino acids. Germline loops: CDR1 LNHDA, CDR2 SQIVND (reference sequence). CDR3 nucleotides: TGTGCCAGTAGTACGGGCGGGAGCTCCTACAATGAGCAGTTCTTC. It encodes CASSTGGSSYNEQFF.

The CDR3 DNA is TGTGCCAGCAGCCCACCCCGGACAGGCGAGCAGTACTTC. Amino acids: CASSPPRTGEQYF. The V call is TRBV9, the J call TRBJ2-7; TRBD1 matches at 7 bases. Unmatched junction bases numbered 7, after V lost 4 bases and J lost 6 bases. This CDR3 is 13 amino acids long. The V gene's germline CDR1 is SGDLS and CDR2 YYNGEE. The variable domain in full, completed from reference TRBV9 and TRBJ2-7, reads DSGVTQTPKHLITATGQRVTLRCSPRSGDLSVYWYQQSLDQGLQFLIQYYNGEERAKGNILERFSAQQFPDLHSELNLSSLELGDSALYFCASSPPRTGEQYFGPGTRLTVT.

The CDR3 DNA reads as TGTGCCAGCAGCCGCGGACAGGGTGAAAAACTGTTTTTT. It translates to CASSRGQGEKLFF. The chain carries TRBV5-6 and TRBJ1-4, with TRBD1 matching over 8 bases. Germline CDR1 reads SGHDT; CDR2 reads YYEEEE. V dropped 4 bases and J dropped 7; count of bases not matched to a gene: 3. This CDR3 is 13 amino acids long.

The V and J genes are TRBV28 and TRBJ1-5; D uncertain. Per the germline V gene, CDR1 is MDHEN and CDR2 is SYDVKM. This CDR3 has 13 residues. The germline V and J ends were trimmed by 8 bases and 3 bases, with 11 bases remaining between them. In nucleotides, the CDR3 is TGTGCCAGCTCTGGAGGGATCAATCAGCCCCAGCATTTT. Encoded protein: CASSGGINQPQHF.

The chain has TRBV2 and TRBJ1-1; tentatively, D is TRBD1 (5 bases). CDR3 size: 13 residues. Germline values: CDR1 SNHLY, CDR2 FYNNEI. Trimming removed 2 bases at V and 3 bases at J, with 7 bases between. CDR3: CASSEPGHTEAFF. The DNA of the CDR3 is TGTGCCAGCAGTGAACCGGGGCACACTGAAGCTTTCTTT. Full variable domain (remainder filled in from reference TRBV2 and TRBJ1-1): EPEVTQTPSHQVTQMGQEVILRCVPISNHLYFYWYRQILGQKVEFLVSFYNNEISEKSEIFDDQFSVERPDGSNFTLKIRSTKLEDSAMYFCASSEPGHTEAFFGQGTRLTVV.